This is a list of T cell receptor beta chains from one sample in a study of T cell responses to AZD1222 COVID-19 vaccine. The table came from immunoSEQ multiplex PCR; TCRdb's copy has only in-frame clones and leaves some out. The sample contains approximately 77,000 clones, 80% to 90% of which appear only once. The sample here was peripheral blood, taken 28 days after the second AZD1222 dose. Source of these receptors: an adult who received the AZD1222 COVID-19 vaccine. The CDR3 runs from the conserved cysteine through the conserved F or W. Fields, in order: J gene, clone size, V gene, D gene, CDR3 protein, CDR3 DNA. A D gene is named only where the DNA matches it firmly. Part of the rows lack a size; the others show once, few, many or a class for expanded clones.

TRBJ2-7 | once | TRBV6-6 | . | CASTLPGGRVYEQYF | TGTGCCAGCACCCTACCCGGTGGCAGGGTCTACGAGCAGTACTTC
TRBJ2-7 | . | TRBV19 | . | CASSTNRGTAGEQYF | TGTGCCAGTAGTACGAATCGGGGGACCGCGGGAGAGCAGTACTTC
TRBJ1-4 | . | TRBV7-2 | TRBD1 | CASSLGQGNEKLFF | TGTGCCAGCAGCCTCGGACAGGGAAATGAAAAACTGTTTTTT
TRBJ1-1 | once | TRBV6-5 | . | CASRPTENTEAFF | TGTGCCAGCAGGCCAACAGAGAACACTGAAGCTTTCTTT
TRBJ2-2 | . | TRBV28 | TRBD1 | CASSYRTGRSGELFF | TGTGCCAGCAGTTATAGGACAGGGAGATCCGGGGAGCTGTTTTTT
TRBJ2-5 | . | TRBV25-1 | . | CASSEDSQETQYF | TGTGCCAGCAGTGAGGACAGCCAAGAGACCCAGTACTTC
TRBJ2-1 | . | TRBV9 | . | CASSVGRGAGNEQFF | TGTGCCAGCAGCGTAGGACGGGGAGCGGGCAATGAGCAGTTCTTC
TRBJ1-3 | . | TRBV2 | . | CASGESSGNTIYF | TGTGCCAGCGGAGAGAGCTCTGGAAACACCATATATTTT
TRBJ1-3 | . | TRBV24-1 | TRBD1 | CATEGGDSGNTIYF | TGTGCCACCGAAGGGGGGGACAGTGGAAACACCATATATTTT
TRBJ1-1 | . | TRBV6-5 | . | CASSFRGRGTEAFF | TGTGCCAGCAGTTTCAGGGGAAGAGGCACTGAAGCTTTCTTT
TRBJ2-4 | . | TRBV3-1/TRBV3-2 | . | CASSGTVGSKNIQYF | TGTGCCAGCAGCGGGACAGTCGGGAGCAAAAACATTCAGTACTTC
TRBJ1-4 | . | TRBV19 | . | CASSIEGQKLFF | TGTGCCAGTAGTATTGAGGGGCAAAAACTGTTTTTT
TRBJ2-3 | . | TRBV27 | . | CASSWLGGDTQYF | TGTGCCAGCAGTTGGCTCGGGGGAGATACGCAGTATTTT
TRBJ2-1 | few | TRBV7-2 | . | CASSLVAGRYNEQFF | TGTGCCAGCAGCTTAGTCGCGGGGCGCTACAATGAGCAGTTCTTC
TRBJ2-3 | . | TRBV12-3/TRBV12-4 | . | CASSLYSDTQYF | TGTGCCAGCAGTTTATACTCCGATACGCAGTATTTT
TRBJ2-7 | . | TRBV5-4 | . | CASSVTPADEQYF | TGTGCCAGCAGCGTCACCCCAGCAGACGAGCAGTACTTC
TRBJ2-2 | . | TRBV9 | TRBD2 | CASSGPSGDHTGELFF | TGTGCCAGCAGCGGTCCTAGCGGGGACCACACCGGGGAGCTGTTTTTT
TRBJ1-2 | few | TRBV2 | . | CASSEDGYTF | TGTGCCAGCAGTGAAGATGGCTACACCTTC
TRBJ2-1 | . | TRBV11-3 | TRBD2 | CASSPGLAGNSYNEQFF | TGTGCCAGCAGCCCCGGACTAGCGGGAAACTCCTACAATGAGCAGTTCTTC
TRBJ2-5 | . | TRBV6-5 | . | CASSRPGLQETQYF | TGTGCCAGCAGTAGACCGGGACTTCAAGAGACCCAGTACTTC
TRBJ2-3 | . | TRBV7-2 | . | CASSLLDTQYF | TGTGCCAGCAGCTTACTGGATACGCAGTATTTT
TRBJ2-7 | . | TRBV7-9 | . | CASSLLKGGGWYEQYF | TGTGCCAGCAGCTTATTAAAGGGGGGAGGGTGGTACGAGCAGTACTTC
TRBJ2-3 | few | TRBV30 | TRBD2 | CAWSPSFERGGTDTQYF | TGTGCCTGGAGTCCCAGTTTCGAGCGGGGGGGCACAGATACGCAGTATTTT
TRBJ1-4 | . | TRBV5-6 | . | CASSWGSTNEKLFF | TGTGCCAGCAGCTGGGGCTCAACTAATGAAAAACTGTTTTTT
TRBJ2-7 | . | TRBV10-3 | . | CAIKDRSYEQYF | TGTGCCATCAAAGACAGATCCTACGAGCAGTACTTC
TRBJ2-7 | . | TRBV7-8 | . | CASSLTGRFHEQYF | TGTGCCAGCAGCCTCACGGGAAGATTCCACGAGCAGTACTTC
TRBJ2-1 | . | TRBV24-1 | . | CATSDLGPGTGDEQFF | TGTGCCACCAGTGATTTGGGGCCGGGGACTGGGGATGAGCAGTTCTTC
TRBJ1-4 | . | TRBV6-1 | . | CASSGIRTATNEKLFF | TGTGCCAGCAGTGGCATCCGGACGGCAACTAATGAAAAACTGTTTTTT
TRBJ2-1 | . | TRBV6-2/TRBV6-3 | . | CASSYSGAQFF | TGTGCCAGCAGTTACTCCGGCGCGCAGTTCTTC
TRBJ2-7 | . | TRBV28 | . | CASSLGRAFSYEQYF | TGTGCCAGCAGTTTAGGCAGGGCTTTTTCCTACGAGCAGTACTTC
TRBJ2-7 | . | TRBV9 | TRBD2 | CASSAEGLAYEQYF | TGTGCCAGCAGCGCTGAGGGACTAGCCTACGAGCAGTACTTC
TRBJ2-2 | . | TRBV7-6 | TRBD2 | CASSSGLAGTGELFF | TGTGCCAGCAGCTCGGGACTAGCGGGGACCGGGGAGCTGTTTTTT
TRBJ2-7 | . | TRBV3-1/TRBV3-2 | . | CASSQAGGNYEQYF | TGTGCCAGCAGCCAAGCCGGGGGCAACTACGAGCAGTACTTC
TRBJ2-4 | once | TRBV28 | . | CASSPLNQLAKNIQYF | TGTGCCAGCAGCCCCTTGAACCAACTAGCCAAAAACATTCAGTACTTC
TRBJ2-7 | . | TRBV7-2 | . | CASSLAVRSYEQYF | TGTGCCAGCAGCTTAGCTGTCCGGTCCTACGAGCAGTACTTC
TRBJ2-7 | . | TRBV19 | . | CASSPGSYEQYF | TGTGCCAGTAGTCCGGGGAGCTACGAGCAGTACTTC
TRBJ2-1 | once | TRBV11-3 | . | CASSPTSYNEQFF | TGTGCCAGCAGCCCCACAAGTTACAATGAGCAGTTCTTC
TRBJ1-2 | . | TRBV29-1 | TRBD1 | CSPSDLDREDYGYTF | TGCAGCCCCAGTGACCTGGACAGGGAGGACTATGGCTACACCTTC
TRBJ1-1 | . | TRBV5-8 | . | CASSPGWHTEAFF | TGTGCCAGCAGCCCCGGTTGGCACACTGAAGCTTTCTTT
TRBJ1-1 | . | TRBV6-5 | . | CASNAPGRMNTEAFF | TGTGCCAGCAACGCTCCGGGCCGCATGAACACTGAAGCTTTCTTT
TRBJ1-1 | . | TRBV10-3 | . | CAIGAQAENTEAFF | TGTGCCATCGGCGCACAGGCAGAAAACACTGAAGCTTTCTTT
TRBJ1-5 | . | TRBV3-1/TRBV3-2 | TRBD1 | CASSHGTGVEQPQHF | TGTGCCAGCAGCCACGGGACAGGGGTCGAGCAGCCCCAGCATTTT
TRBJ2-3 | . | TRBV7-9 | TRBD1 | CASSLGDRAIDTQYF | TGTGCCAGCAGCTTGGGGGACAGGGCTATAGATACGCAGTATTTT
TRBJ1-2 | . | TRBV10-2 | . | CASSGLAGPVHGYTF | TGCGCCAGCAGTGGCCTTGCGGGGCCCGTTCACGGCTACACCTTC
TRBJ1-6 | few | TRBV7-9 | TRBD1 | CASSLGSGQGGNSPLHF | TGTGCCAGCAGCTTAGGTTCGGGACAGGGAGGTAATTCACCCCTCCACTTT
TRBJ2-5 | . | TRBV18 | TRBD1 | CASSARQGRQETQYF | TGTGCCAGCTCAGCGAGACAGGGTAGGCAAGAGACCCAGTACTTC
TRBJ2-5 | few | TRBV6-2/TRBV6-3 | . | CASSSDDLEKETQYF | TGTGCCAGCAGTTCCGACGATTTGGAGAAAGAGACCCAGTACTTC
TRBJ1-6 | . | TRBV5-6 | TRBD1 | CASTPRDRGNSPLHF | TGTGCCAGCACCCCTAGGGACAGGGGAAATTCACCCCTCCACTTT
TRBJ1-3 | . | TRBV11-2 | . | CASSFTRNTIYF | TGTGCCAGCAGCTTCACAAGAAACACCATATATTTT
TRBJ1-2 | . | TRBV30 | . | CAWSAPGGGGYGYTF | TGTGCCTGGAGTGCTCCGGGAGGGGGAGGATATGGCTACACCTTC
TRBJ1-1 | . | TRBV28 | TRBD1 | CASSEAGGTGTEAFF | TGTGCCAGCAGCGAAGCAGGAGGGACAGGGACTGAAGCTTTCTTT
TRBJ1-3 | . | TRBV5-1 | . | CASSLVQSSGNTIYF | TGCGCCAGCAGCTTGGTACAGAGCTCTGGAAACACCATATATTTT
TRBJ2-7 | . | TRBV5-8 | TRBD1 | CASSFWTGGSDEQYF | TGTGCCAGCAGCTTCTGGACAGGGGGGTCCGACGAGCAGTACTTC
TRBJ1-3 | once | TRBV28 | . | CASNGDAGNTIYF | TGTGCCAGCAATGGGGATGCTGGAAACACCATATATTTT
TRBJ2-7 | . | TRBV7-3 | TRBD2 | CASSFGTSGVNEQYF | TGTGCCAGCAGCTTCGGGACTAGCGGGGTTAACGAGCAGTACTTC